This TCR beta chain was recorded in a study of blood T cell repertoires in COVID-19. Study context: Sites across the United States, Italy and Spain contributed samples from acute and convalescent COVID-19. Sources were T cells, B-cell-depleted T cells, or PBMCs; the material itself was cDNA or gDNA.

In the original processing: Reference gene primer amplification yielded estimated nucleated cell counts. Some clones are missing from TCRdb's copy, which holds only in-frame ones; the method was immunoSEQ multiplex PCR. V, J and clone size derive from that table, while D and trimming were established from the DNA sequence. The table includes a few hundred thousand clones, under 85% detected once. This CDR3 has 15 amino acids. The germline V gene encodes CDR1 LGHNA and CDR2 YNFKEQ. The trim removed 2 bases at V and 9 bases at J, leaving 12 bases unmatched. Patients of the Seattle cohort, enrolled during active infection, were followed longitudinally.

This clonotype was obtained from a human donor with COVID-19, enrolled during active disease. The donor label of this sample is uncertain. The chain joins TRBV4-2 to TRBJ2-5; 7 nucleotides align to TRBD1. What was sequenced was peripheral blood. The CDR3 here is CASSQPGQSAPSQYF. In DNA form, the CDR3 reads TGTGCCAGCAGCCAACCGGGACAGTCGGCCCCCTCCCAGTACTTC.